This T cell receptor beta chain was identified during a study of blood T cell repertoires in COVID-19. Study in general: Donors in the United States, Italy and Spain gave samples during acute or convalescent COVID-19. The analysed material was cDNA or gDNA that came from T cells, B-cell-depleted T cells, or PBMCs.

Per the original methods: Nucleated cell counts were estimated from reference gene primer amplification. The table came from immunoSEQ multiplex PCR; TCRdb's copy has only in-frame clones and leaves some out. The DNA gave D and trimming, while V, J and clone size come from that table. The sample records roughly 90,000 clones, just under 80% being singletons. This receptor was taken from a human donor in a cohort sampled during active COVID-19. The sample was peripheral blood.

The CDR3 DNA is TGTGCCAGCAGCTTAGTTGGTACAGGGGGCAGGACTGAAGCTTTCTTT. Protein product: CASSLVGTGGRTEAFF. The chain employs TRBV11-2 and TRBJ1-1; 9 bases line up with TRBD1. This CDR3 contains 16 residues. The germline gives CDR1 SGHAT, CDR2 FQNNGV. Trimming cost V 1 base and J 5 bases; bases outside gene matches: 8. The full variable domain, in which reference TRBV11-2 and TRBJ1-1 provide the parts outside the CDR3, is EAGVAQSPRYKIIEKRQSVAFWCNPISGHATLYWYQQILGQGPKLLIQFQNNGVVDDSQLPKDRFSAERLKGVDSTLKIQPAKLEDSAVYLCASSLVGTGGRTEAFFGQGTRLTVV.